A single sample is the source of the 18 T cell receptor beta chains below, sequenced in a study of T cells in Graves' hyperthyroidism and ophthalmopathy. TCR beta CDR3 regions were amplified from RNA transcripts. Researchers ran a first-round RT-PCR on the TCR CDR3 using the HTBI primer set. TCRdb recomputed calls from the multiplex PCR reads with MiXCR, one row per CDR3 protein. The table lists roughly 570,000 distinct CDR3 sequences, 40% to 55% of them singletons, with about 8.3% in the top ten. The source material was peripheral blood or thyroid tissue (not recorded which). Receptors were obtained from a woman between 18 and 29 years old with Graves' hyperthyroidism.

A few counts support this clonotype. This chain joins TRBV4-1 and TRBJ2-7, with D maybe TRBD2 (6 bases). The CDR3 runs 15 residues. The V gene lost 3 bases and the J gene lost 4 bases, with 16 bases spanning the gap. CDR1 is MGHRA, CDR2 YSYEKL, per germline. The CDR3 spells CASSHESGTPYEQYF. The CDR3 coding sequence is TGCGCCAGCAGCCATGAATCCGGGACTCCATACGAGCAGTACTTC.

This clonotype has a count of ten or more. This chain uses TRBV12-3 or TRBV12-4 with TRBJ2-7, with 11 bases lining up with TRBD2. V lost 7 bases to trimming and J lost 7 bases; unmatched junction nucleotides: 9. The CDR3 has 14 amino acids. This CDR3 is CASNPIAGGLEQYF. The CDR3 nucleotides read TGTGCCAGCAATCCAATAGCGGGAGGGCTTGAGCAGTACTTC.

This clonotype was seen repeatedly, ten times or more. This CDR3 reads CASSYSRGSREKLFF. The CDR3 coding sequence is TGTGCCAGCAGTTACTCGCGGGGAAGTCGCGAAAAACTGTTTTTT. The chain combines TRBV6-5 with TRBJ1-4; D gene ambiguous. Germline V gene lookup returns CDR1 MNHEY and CDR2 SVGAGI. The CDR3 covers 15 residues. Trimming took 0 bases from V and 8 from J, leaving 13 bases between them.

This clonotype has ten or more counts. The J gene is TRBJ2-7, the V gene TRBV10-3; D assignment may be TRBD1 or TRBD2 (5 bases each). This CDR3 spans 14 amino acids. Trimming took 3 bases from V and 6 from J, leaving 15 bases between them. Per germline, CDR1 ENHRY and CDR2 SYGVKD. CDR3 nucleotides: TGTGCCATCAGTGATTCGGGACCCAGGCGCGAGCAGTACTTC. Encoded protein: CAISDSGPRREQYF.

The V and J genes are TRBV7-9 and TRBJ1-2; possibly TRBD1 for D (6 bases). The germline V gene encodes CDR1 SEHNR and CDR2 FQNEAQ (reference sequence). V was cut by 1 base and J by 2 bases, with 14 bases left in between. The CDR3 has 16 amino acids. CDR3 in amino acids: CASSLGGRTANYGYTF. In DNA form, the CDR3 reads TGTGCCAGCAGCTTAGGGGGTCGGACAGCAAACTATGGCTACACCTTC. The whole variable domain, remainder taken from reference TRBV7-9 and TRBJ1-2, is DTGVSQNPRHKITKRGQNVTFRCDPISEHNRLYWYRQTLGQGPEFLTYFQNEAQLEKSRLLSDRFSAERPKGSFSTLEIQRTEQGDSAMYLCASSLGGRTANYGYTFGSGTRLTVV.

This clonotype was observed once. The chain is built from TRBV24-1 and TRBJ2-5; the D gene is possibly TRBD1 (6 bases). The J call may not be correct, given that the DNA end is closer to TRBJ2-1. CDR1 is KGHDR, CDR2 SFDVKD, per germline. CDR3 size: 15 residues. CDR3: CATSDDDRTNNEQFF. As DNA, the CDR3 is TGTGCCACCAGTGACGATGACAGGACGAACAATGAGCAGTTCTTC.

This clonotype came up many times. The chain recombines TRBV13 with TRBJ2-5; 10 positions agree with TRBD2. Germline V gives CDR1 PRHDT, CDR2 FYEKMQ (reference sequence). With 4 bases clipped from V and 4 bases from J, the junction kept 6 bases outside the gene matches. The CDR3 spans 15 residues. The CDR3 region has the DNA TGTGCCAGCAGCTCCTTAGCGGGAGGCGGAGAGACCCAGTACTTC. It is translated as CASSSLAGGGETQYF.

The chain links TRBV7-9 to TRBJ1-4; possible D gene TRBD1, 5 bases. CDR1 is SEHNR, CDR2 FQNEAQ, per germline (reference sequence). Trimming shortened V by 5 bases and J by 10 bases, and 17 bases separated the two germline ends. The CDR3 sequence is 14 residues long. The CDR3 loop reads CASSPNFGAGKLFF. CDR3 DNA sequence: TGTGCCAGCAGCCCCAATTTCGGGGCGGGAAAACTGTTTTTT.

This clonotype was seen ten or more times. The chain is built from TRBV20-1 and TRBJ1-5, with D possibly TRBD1 on 5 matching bases. CDR1 is DFQATT and CDR2 is SNEGSKA in the germline V gene (reference sequence). The CDR3 runs to 13 residues. V lost 3 bases to trimming and J lost 0 bases, with 6 bases between them. The CDR3 is CSARTDSNQPQHF. CDR3 nucleotide sequence: TGCAGTGCTAGGACAGATAGCAATCAGCCCCAGCATTTT.

CDR3 loop: CASSFTGTGYQETQYF. The CDR3 nucleotides are TGTGCCAGCAGCTTCACCGGGACAGGGTACCAAGAGACCCAGTACTTC. This chain uses TRBV12-3 or TRBV12-4 with TRBJ2-5; 9 nucleotides match TRBD1. V was clipped by 6 bases and J by 0 bases; unmatched bases: 8. The CDR3 extends over 16 amino acids.

This clonotype has only a few counts. The CDR3 here is CASSITGGSTDTQYF. CDR3 bases: TGTGCCAGTAGTATCACAGGGGGAAGCACAGATACGCAGTATTTT. The rearrangement links TRBV19 to TRBJ2-3; the match to TRBD1 covers 8 bases. V gave up 3 bases and J gave up 0 bases; unmatched junction bases: 2. CDR1 and CDR2 from the germline V gene are LNHDA and SQIVND (reference sequence). The CDR3 is 15 residues long.

This rearrangement joins TRBV28 to TRBJ2-5, with D possibly called TRBD1 or TRBD2 (6 bases each). The CDR3 sequence is 14 residues long. Germline V CDR1 and CDR2: MDHEN, SYDVKM. V shed 7 bases and J shed 5 bases, with 17 bases lying between them. In nucleotides, the CDR3 is TGTGCCAGCACCGGAGGGGGGTATGGGGAGACCCAGTACTTC. Its translation: CASTGGGYGETQYF.

The chain couples TRBV29-1 to TRBJ2-7; 12 bases fit TRBD2. The germline V gene encodes CDR1 SQVTM and CDR2 ANQGSEA. The CDR3 extends over 13 amino acids. The trim removed 8 bases at V and 5 bases at J, leaving 7 bases unmatched. In DNA, the CDR3 is TGCAGCTTATTCGGACTAGCGGGAAACGAGCAGTACTTC. Amino acid sequence: CSLFGLAGNEQYF.

About this clonotype: An end of the junction does not agree with germline; a read error may underlie this. The CDR3 here is CASSPLTGHEQYF. The CDR3 DNA reads TGTGCCAGCTCACCACTGACAGGCCACGAGCAGTATTTC. The V call is TRBV18, the J call TRBJ2-7, with a tentative D call TRBD1 (6 bases). This CDR3 is 13 amino acids long. The germline V gene has CDR1 KGHSH and CDR2 LQKENI.

This clonotype showed up many times. The chain is built from TRBV11-2 and TRBJ1-4; 8 nucleotides agree with TRBD1. Germline-derived CDR1 and CDR2 are SGHAT and FQNNGV. The CDR3 spans 13 residues. The V and J ends lost 10 bases and 7 bases, in that order; junction bases with no gene match: 8. The CDR3 DNA reads as TGTGCCACCTCAGGGGGCACGATTGAAAAACTGTTTTTT. It codes for CATSGGTIEKLFF.

As regards this clonotype: A much more abundant neighbour one base away suggests this may be a read error. This chain connects TRBV3-1 to TRBJ2-7, with D possibly called TRBD1 or TRBD2 (5 bases each). The CDR3 has 16 residues. V was pared by 5 bases and J by 0 bases, with 17 bases between. Germline CDR1 is LGHDT and CDR2 is YNNKEL (reference sequence). In DNA, the CDR3 is TGTGCCAGCAGCTTAAAAGGGACGGTAAGCTCCTACGAGCAGTACTTC. Its protein is CASSLKGTVSSYEQYF.

To note about this clonotype: The junction shows a germline mismatch at one end, possibly a read error. This chain joins TRBV16 and TRBJ1-2, with D possibly being TRBD1 (5 bases). Germline-derived CDR1 and CDR2 are KGHSY and FQNENV. The CDR3 is made up of 12 amino acids. CDR3 sequence (DNA): TGTGCCAGCAGCCAATCCGCCCAGGGCTGCACCTTC. Translated, it gives CASSQSAQGCTF.

This clonotype showed up just once. The V and J genes are TRBV7-9 and TRBJ2-7, with 8 nucleotides matching TRBD1. Germline lookup yields CDR1 SEHNR and CDR2 FQNEAQ (reference sequence). The CDR3 has 16 amino acids. Trimming at V came to 1 base and at J to 7 bases, leaving 12 bases not matched to a gene. CDR3 amino acids: CASSLVQGQEYNEQYF. In DNA form, the CDR3 reads TGTGCCAGCAGCTTAGTCCAGGGACAGGAGTACAATGAGCAGTACTTC.